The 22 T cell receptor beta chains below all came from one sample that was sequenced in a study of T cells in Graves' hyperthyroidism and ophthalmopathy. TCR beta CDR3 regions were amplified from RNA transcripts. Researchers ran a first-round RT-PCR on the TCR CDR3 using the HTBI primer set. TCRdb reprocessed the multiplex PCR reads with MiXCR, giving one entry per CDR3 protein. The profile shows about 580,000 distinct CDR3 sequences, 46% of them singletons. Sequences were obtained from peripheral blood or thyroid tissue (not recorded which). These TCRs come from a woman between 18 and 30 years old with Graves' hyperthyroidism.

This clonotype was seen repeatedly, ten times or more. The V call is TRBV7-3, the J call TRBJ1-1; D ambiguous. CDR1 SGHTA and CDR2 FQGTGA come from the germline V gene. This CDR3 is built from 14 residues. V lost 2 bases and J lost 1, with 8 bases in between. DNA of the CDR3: TGTGCCAGCAGCTTAGGCCCCGGGAACACTGAAGCTTTCTTT. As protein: CASSLGPGNTEAFF.

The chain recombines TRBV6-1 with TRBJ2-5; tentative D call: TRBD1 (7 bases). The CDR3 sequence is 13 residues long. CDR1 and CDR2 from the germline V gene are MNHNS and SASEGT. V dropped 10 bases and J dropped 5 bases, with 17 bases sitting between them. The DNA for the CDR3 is TGTGCCACTTCGGCGGGACAGAGGGAGACCCAGTACTTC. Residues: CATSAGQRETQYF.

CDR3 sequence: CASSQTSGRAMGDTQYF. For the CDR3, the DNA is TGCGCCAGCAGCCAGACTAGCGGGAGGGCCATGGGAGATACGCAGTATTTT. The chain carries TRBV4-3 and TRBJ2-3; 14 bases agree with TRBD2. The length of the CDR3 is 17 residues. J gave up 5 bases and V 3 bases, and 7 bases lay outside the gene matches. Looked up from germline, CDR1 is LGHNA and CDR2 is YSLEER.

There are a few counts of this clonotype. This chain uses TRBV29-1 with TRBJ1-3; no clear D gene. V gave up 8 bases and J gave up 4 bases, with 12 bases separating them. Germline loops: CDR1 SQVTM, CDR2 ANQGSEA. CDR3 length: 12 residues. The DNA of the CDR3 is TGCAGCTTAGGAGGGAGCGGAAACACCATATATTTT. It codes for CSLGGSGNTIYF.

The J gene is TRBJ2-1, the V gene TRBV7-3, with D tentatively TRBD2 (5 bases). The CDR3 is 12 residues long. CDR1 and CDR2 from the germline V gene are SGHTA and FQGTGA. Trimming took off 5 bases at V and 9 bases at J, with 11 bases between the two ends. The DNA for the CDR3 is TGTGCCAGCAGCGTAGCTAGCAGTGAGCAGTTCTTC. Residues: CASSVASSEQFF.

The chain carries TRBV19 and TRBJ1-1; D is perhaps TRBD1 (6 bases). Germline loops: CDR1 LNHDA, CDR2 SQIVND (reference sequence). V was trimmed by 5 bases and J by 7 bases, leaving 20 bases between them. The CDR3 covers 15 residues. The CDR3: CASSSPGQGWYEAFF. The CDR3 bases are TGTGCCAGTAGTTCCCCGGGGCAGGGGTGGTATGAAGCTTTCTTT. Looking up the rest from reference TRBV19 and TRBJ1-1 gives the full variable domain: DGGITQSPKYLFRKEGQNVTLSCEQNLNHDAMYWYRQDPGQGLRLIYYSQIVNDFQKGDIAEGYSVSREKKESFPLTVTSAQKNPTAFYLCASSSPGQGWYEAFFGQGTRLTVV.

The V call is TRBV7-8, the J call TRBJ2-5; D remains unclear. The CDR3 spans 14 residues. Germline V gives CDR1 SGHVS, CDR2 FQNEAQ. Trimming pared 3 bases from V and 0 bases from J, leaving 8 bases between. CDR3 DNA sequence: TGTGCCAGCAGCTTGTACCCGTACCAAGAGACCCAGTACTTC. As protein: CASSLYPYQETQYF.

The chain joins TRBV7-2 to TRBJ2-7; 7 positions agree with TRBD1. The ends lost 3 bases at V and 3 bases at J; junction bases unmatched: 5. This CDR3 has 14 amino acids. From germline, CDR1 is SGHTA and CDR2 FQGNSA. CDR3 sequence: CASSFLGTVYEQYF. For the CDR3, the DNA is TGTGCCAGCAGCTTTTTAGGGACAGTCTACGAGCAGTACTTC. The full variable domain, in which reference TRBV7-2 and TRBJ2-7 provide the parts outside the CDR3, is GAGVSQSPSNKVTEKGKDVELRCDPISGHTALYWYRQSLGQGLEFLIYFQGNSAPDKSGLPSDRFSAERTGGSVSTLTIQRTQQEDSAVYLCASSFLGTVYEQYFGPGTRLTVT.

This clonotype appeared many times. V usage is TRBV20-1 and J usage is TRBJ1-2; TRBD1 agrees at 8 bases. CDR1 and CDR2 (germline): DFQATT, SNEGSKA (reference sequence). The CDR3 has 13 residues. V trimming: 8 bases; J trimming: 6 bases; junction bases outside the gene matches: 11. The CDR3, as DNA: TGCAGTTTCTACAGGGGGATTATGCATGGCTACACCTTC. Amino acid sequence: CSFYRGIMHGYTF.

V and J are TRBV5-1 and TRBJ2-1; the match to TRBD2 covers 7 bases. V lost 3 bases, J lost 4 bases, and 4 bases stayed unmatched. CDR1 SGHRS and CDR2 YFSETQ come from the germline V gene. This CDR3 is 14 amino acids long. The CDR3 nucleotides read TGCGCCAGCAGCTGGGACTATACGTACAATGAGCAGTTCTTC. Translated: CASSWDYTYNEQFF.

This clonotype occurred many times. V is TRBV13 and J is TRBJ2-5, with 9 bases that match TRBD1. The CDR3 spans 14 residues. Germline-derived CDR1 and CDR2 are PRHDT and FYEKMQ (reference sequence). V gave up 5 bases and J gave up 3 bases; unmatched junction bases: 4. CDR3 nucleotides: TGTGCCAGCAGCCCCCGGACAGGGGAAGAGACCCAGTACTTC. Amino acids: CASSPRTGEETQYF.

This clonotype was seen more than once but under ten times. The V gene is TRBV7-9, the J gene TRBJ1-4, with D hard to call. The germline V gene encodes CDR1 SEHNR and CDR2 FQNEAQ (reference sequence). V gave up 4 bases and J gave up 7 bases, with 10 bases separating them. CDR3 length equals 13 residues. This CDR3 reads CASSSLAGEKLFF. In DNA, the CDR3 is TGTGCCAGCAGCTCCCTAGCGGGTGAAAAACTGTTTTTT.

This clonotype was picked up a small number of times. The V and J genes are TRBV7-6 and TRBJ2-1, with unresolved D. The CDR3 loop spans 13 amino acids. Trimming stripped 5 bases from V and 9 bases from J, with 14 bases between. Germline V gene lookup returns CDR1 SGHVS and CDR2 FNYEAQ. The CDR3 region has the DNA TGTGCCAGCAGCCAAATGCTAGTGGGTGAGCAGTTCTTC. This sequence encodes CASSQMLVGEQFF.

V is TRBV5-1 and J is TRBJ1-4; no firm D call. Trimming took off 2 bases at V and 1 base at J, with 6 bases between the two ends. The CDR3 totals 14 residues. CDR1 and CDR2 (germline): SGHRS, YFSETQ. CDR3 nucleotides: TGCGCCAGCAGCTTAGAGAAAACTAATGAAAAACTGTTTTTT. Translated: CASSLEKTNEKLFF.

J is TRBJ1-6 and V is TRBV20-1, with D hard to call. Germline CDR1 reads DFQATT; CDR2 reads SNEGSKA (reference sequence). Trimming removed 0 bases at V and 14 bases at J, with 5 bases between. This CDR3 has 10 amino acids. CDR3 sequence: CSARDGSLHF. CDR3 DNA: TGCAGTGCTAGAGATGGATCCCTCCACTTT.

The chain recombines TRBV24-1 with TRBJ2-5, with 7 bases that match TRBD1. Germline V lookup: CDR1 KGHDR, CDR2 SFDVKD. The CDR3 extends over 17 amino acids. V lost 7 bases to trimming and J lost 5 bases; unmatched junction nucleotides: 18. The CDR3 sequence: CATSSSGTENTGETQYF. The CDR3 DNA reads TGTGCCACCAGCTCCTCCGGGACAGAGAACACCGGGGAGACCCAGTACTTC.

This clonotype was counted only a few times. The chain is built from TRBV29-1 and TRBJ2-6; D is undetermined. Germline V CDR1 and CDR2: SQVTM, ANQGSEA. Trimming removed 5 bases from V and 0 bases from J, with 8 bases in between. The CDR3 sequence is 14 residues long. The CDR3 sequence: CSVSRFSGANVLTF. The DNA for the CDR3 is TGCAGCGTTTCTCGGTTCTCTGGGGCCAACGTCCTGACTTTC. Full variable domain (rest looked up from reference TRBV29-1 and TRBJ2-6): SAVISQKPSRDICQRGTSLTIQCQVDSQVTMMFWYRQQPGQSLTLIATANQGSEATYESGFVIDKFPISRPNLTFSTLTVSNMSPEDSSIYLCSVSRFSGANVLTFGAGSRLTVL.

The CDR3 sequence is CSILTGDGEQYF. CDR3 nucleotides: TGCAGCATCCTGACAGGGGATGGGGAGCAGTACTTC. The V call is TRBV29-1, the J call TRBJ2-7, with 8 bases fitting TRBD1. This CDR3 comprises 12 residues. The V and J ends lost 8 bases and 7 bases, in that order; junction bases with no gene match: 10. CDR1 is SQVTM and CDR2 is ANQGSEA in the germline V gene.

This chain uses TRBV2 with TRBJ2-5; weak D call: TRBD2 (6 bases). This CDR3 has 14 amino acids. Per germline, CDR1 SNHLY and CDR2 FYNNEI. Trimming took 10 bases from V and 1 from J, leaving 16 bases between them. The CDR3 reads CATTRALSQETQYF. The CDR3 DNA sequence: TGTGCCACGACTAGGGCCCTAAGCCAAGAGACCCAGTACTTC.

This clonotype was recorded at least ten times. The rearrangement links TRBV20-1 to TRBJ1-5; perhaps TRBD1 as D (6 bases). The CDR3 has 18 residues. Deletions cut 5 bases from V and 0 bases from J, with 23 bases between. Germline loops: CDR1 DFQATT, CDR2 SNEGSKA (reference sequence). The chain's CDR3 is CSAATGSVNDYSNQPQHF. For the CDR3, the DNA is TGCAGTGCTGCTACAGGGTCCGTCAACGATTATAGCAATCAGCCCCAGCATTTT.

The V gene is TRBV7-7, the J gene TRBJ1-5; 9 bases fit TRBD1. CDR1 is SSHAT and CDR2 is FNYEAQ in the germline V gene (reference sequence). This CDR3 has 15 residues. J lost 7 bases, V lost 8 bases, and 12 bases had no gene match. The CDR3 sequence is CASQRDREGGQPQHF. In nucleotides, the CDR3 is TGTGCCAGCCAGCGGGACAGGGAGGGCGGGCAGCCCCAGCATTTT. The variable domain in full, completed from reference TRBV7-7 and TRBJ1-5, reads GAGVSQSPRYKVTKRGQDVTLRCDPISSHATLYWYQQALGQGPEFLTYFNYEAQPDKSGLPSDRFSAERPEGSISTLTIQRTEQRDSAMYRCASQRDREGGQPQHFGDGTRLSIL.

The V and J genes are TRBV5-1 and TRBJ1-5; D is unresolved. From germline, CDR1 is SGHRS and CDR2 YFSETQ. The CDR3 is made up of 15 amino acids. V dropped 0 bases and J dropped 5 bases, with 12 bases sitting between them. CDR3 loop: CASSLDGPPHQPQHF. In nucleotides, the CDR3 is TGCGCCAGCAGCTTGGATGGGCCACCTCATCAGCCCCAGCATTTT.